Following are 20 T cell receptor beta chains from one sample sequenced in a study of identical twins. MiXCR, run by TCRdb on the 5' RACE reads, gives a single entry per CDR3 protein. The data contain about 660,000 distinct CDR3 sequences, roughly 8% of them singletons. Another study also made use of these data, one on yellow fever vaccine responses in identical twins.

Sequencing was performed on PBMCs. The receptors here all came from a woman between 18 and 30 years old in good health.

V is TRBV2 and J is TRBJ2-7; TRBD2 matches 10 bases. The V gene's germline CDR1 is SNHLY and CDR2 FYNNEI. V shed 8 bases, J shed 3 bases, and the junction held 4 bases outside the gene matches. CDR3 length: 13 amino acids. The CDR3 coding sequence is TGTGCCAGCGCTCTAGCGGGGGACTACGAGCAGTACTTC. Amino acid sequence: CASALAGDYEQYF. Drawing the rest from reference TRBV2 and TRBJ2-7, the complete variable domain is EPEVTQTPSHQVTQMGQEVILRCVPISNHLYFYWYRQILGQKVEFLVSFYNNEISEKSEIFDDQFSVERPDGSNFTLKIRSTKLEDSAMYFCASALAGDYEQYFGPGTRLTVT.

This clonotype was recorded a few times. The chain has TRBV3-1 and TRBJ2-7; 11 positions match TRBD2. CDR1 and CDR2 from the germline V gene are LGHDT and YNNKEL (reference sequence). J lost 2 bases, V lost 4 bases, and 7 bases had no gene match. The CDR3 length is 16 residues. Here the CDR3 reads CASSRMTSGATYEQYF. The CDR3 coding sequence is TGTGCCAGCAGCCGAATGACTAGCGGGGCAACCTACGAGCAGTACTTC.

This clonotype occurred many times. The V and J genes are TRBV3-1 and TRBJ1-1; TRBD1 is a possible D gene (5 bases). The CDR3 has 15 residues. V was pared by 1 base and J by 2 bases, with 11 bases between. From germline, CDR1 is LGHDT and CDR2 YNNKEL (reference sequence). The CDR3 DNA follows: TGTGCCAGCAGCCAAGGAGATGGGGGTAACACTGAAGCTTTCTTT. As protein: CASSQGDGGNTEAFF.

On this clonotype: Just one base apart from a much larger clone, this may be a read error. The chain employs TRBV29-1 and TRBJ2-5, with D hard to call. This CDR3 has 15 amino acids. The germline V and J ends were trimmed by 6 bases and 7 bases, with 24 bases remaining between them. Germline V gives CDR1 SQVTM, CDR2 ANQGSEA. DNA of the CDR3: TGCAGCGTCGAGCTTAAAGTCAGGCCGCAGAGGACCCAGTACTTC. The encoded protein is CSVELKVRPQRTQYF.

Many counts were recorded for this clonotype. This chain links TRBV7-9 with TRBJ2-1, with a possible D match to TRBD1 (5 bases). The CDR3 extends over 12 amino acids. The V gene lost 6 bases and the J gene lost 12 bases, with 15 bases spanning the gap. Germline CDR1 reads SEHNR; CDR2 reads FQNEAQ (reference sequence). Written as DNA, the CDR3 is TGTGCCAGCAGGAGAGACAAGGGGCCGCAGTTCTTC. It codes for CASRRDKGPQFF.

The V and J genes are TRBV27 and TRBJ1-2, with D unresolved. The CDR3 has 13 residues. Looked up from germline, CDR1 is MNHEY and CDR2 is SMNVEV (reference sequence). V gave up 5 bases and J gave up 6 bases, with 13 bases separating them. CDR3 protein: CASSPLGWDGYTF. The CDR3 DNA follows: TGTGCCAGCAGTCCCTTGGGGTGGGATGGCTACACCTTC.

This clonotype occurred a few times. The chain links TRBV24-1 to TRBJ2-1; 9 nucleotides agree with TRBD1. The CDR3 sequence is 15 residues long. Germline V lookup: CDR1 KGHDR, CDR2 SFDVKD. The ends lost 6 bases at V and 5 bases at J; junction bases unmatched: 7. The CDR3 sequence is CATSNPDRGNNEQFF. In DNA form, the CDR3 reads TGTGCCACCAGTAACCCGGACAGGGGTAACAATGAGCAGTTCTTC.

This chain joins TRBV28 and TRBJ1-6, with D possibly being TRBD1 (6 bases). Trimming stripped 7 bases from V and 10 bases from J, with 29 bases between. Germline assignment: CDR1 MDHEN and CDR2 SYDVKM. This CDR3 region has 18 residues. The CDR3 region is CASNADRRLPTRGSPLHF. CDR3 bases: TGTGCCAGCAACGCCGACAGGAGACTGCCTACACGGGGGTCACCCCTCCACTTT.

V and J are TRBV6-1 and TRBJ2-1, with 8 bases lining up with TRBD2. The CDR3 contains 16 residues. The J segment lost 5 bases and the V segment lost 7 bases, leaving 13 bases of the junction unmatched. Germline CDR1 is MNHNS and CDR2 is SASEGT. DNA of the CDR3: TGTGCCAGCACGGGGCGGGGGGCGAGGATGGACAATGAGCAGTTCTTC. Amino acids: CASTGRGARMDNEQFF.

Many counts were recorded for this clonotype. The chain couples TRBV4-2 to TRBJ2-1; 7 bases fit TRBD2. V dropped 0 bases and J dropped 1; count of bases not matched to a gene: 6. Germline CDR1 reads LGHNA; CDR2 reads YNFKEQ. The length of the CDR3 is 17 residues. CDR3 protein: CASSQERRGRSYNEQFF. CDR3 nucleotides: TGTGCCAGCAGCCAAGAGAGGCGGGGGAGGTCCTACAATGAGCAGTTCTTC.

J is TRBJ2-7 and V is TRBV3-1; 12 bases match TRBD2. V lost 5 bases to trimming and J lost 6 bases; unmatched junction nucleotides: 11. Germline CDR1 reads LGHDT; CDR2 reads YNNKEL (reference sequence). CDR3 length: 16 residues. Written as DNA, the CDR3 is TGTGCCAGCAGCATAACCCGGACTAGCGGGACCTCCGAGCAGTACTTC. It codes for CASSITRTSGTSEQYF.

This clonotype turned up a few times. The V and J genes are TRBV7-2 and TRBJ2-3; 11 bases are a match to TRBD1. The CDR3 has 16 amino acids. The V gene end was trimmed by 3 bases and the J gene end by 4 bases; junction bases not matched to a gene: 6. Looked up from germline, CDR1 is SGHTA and CDR2 is FQGNSA. CDR3 in DNA: TGTGCCAGCAGCTTGGCCGGGACAGGGGGGTCAGATACGCAGTATTTT. Protein product: CASSLAGTGGSDTQYF.

The CDR3 region is CASSSERGDYEQFF. CDR3 coding DNA: TGTGCCAGCAGCTCTGAGCGGGGAGACTATGAGCAGTTCTTC. J is TRBJ2-1 and V is TRBV9; 7 nucleotides agree with TRBD2. J was trimmed by 8 bases and V by 4 bases; bases with no gene match: 9. The CDR3 totals 14 residues. Germline values: CDR1 SGDLS, CDR2 YYNGEE.

This clonotype was found a few times. This chain connects TRBV7-9 to TRBJ1-5; 8 nucleotides align to TRBD1. The CDR3 length is 15 residues. Germline V gives CDR1 SEHNR, CDR2 FQNEAQ (reference sequence). The V and J ends lost 5 bases and 7 bases, in that order; junction bases with no gene match: 10. In DNA, the CDR3 is TGTGCCAGCAGCCCCCAGGGGGCTGGTTCCCAGCCCCAGCATTTT. Its translation: CASSPQGAGSQPQHF.

The chain couples TRBV5-5 to TRBJ2-7; D gene unclear. V lost 0 bases to trimming and J lost 2 bases, with 12 bases between them. The CDR3 length is 15 residues. Germline values: CDR1 SGHKS, CDR2 YYEKEE (reference sequence). This chain's CDR3 is CASSLVSQSPYEQYF. The CDR3 DNA follows: TGTGCCAGCAGCTTGGTATCACAGTCCCCCTACGAGCAGTACTTC.

This clonotype showed up many times. The rearrangement links TRBV7-2 to TRBJ2-7, with 7 positions matching TRBD1. The CDR3 runs to 16 residues. The ends lost 5 bases at V and 0 bases at J; junction bases unmatched: 10. From germline, CDR1 is SGHTA and CDR2 FQGNSA. The CDR3 nucleotides are TGTGCCAGCAGCATCACAGGGGCCTCTACCTCCTACGAGCAGTACTTC. It encodes CASSITGASTSYEQYF.

This clonotype was seen a few times. The chain is built from TRBV9 and TRBJ2-7; 7 bases align to TRBD2. Germline lookup yields CDR1 SGDLS and CDR2 YYNGEE. The CDR3 contains 14 residues. V trimming: 3 bases; J trimming: 3 bases; junction bases outside the gene matches: 6. The CDR3 region is CASSADGGGYEQYF. CDR3 nucleotide sequence: TGTGCCAGCAGCGCCGATGGGGGGGGCTACGAGCAGTACTTC.

This clonotype was seen only a few times. V gene TRBV29-1 combines with J gene TRBJ2-7; 9 bases agree with TRBD2. CDR1 and CDR2 from the germline V gene are SQVTM and ANQGSEA. The CDR3 has 14 amino acids. The V segment lost 2 bases and the J segment 3 bases; nucleotides outside the gene matches: 5. Here the CDR3 DNA reads TGCAGCGTTGAATTTAGCGGGGGCGACTACGAGCAGTACTTC. Translation: CSVEFSGGDYEQYF.

The rearrangement links TRBV24-1 to TRBJ2-1; 11 bases line up with TRBD2. Germline V lookup: CDR1 KGHDR, CDR2 SFDVKD. V was clipped by 0 bases and J by 3 bases; unmatched bases: 3. The CDR3 consists of 17 residues. CDR3 DNA sequence: TGTGCCACCAGTGATTTGCGAACTAGCGGGAGCTACAATGAGCAGTTCTTC. This translates into CATSDLRTSGSYNEQFF.

This clonotype was found a few times. A junction end diverges from the germline sequence, so it may reflect a read error. The genes are TRBV7-2 and TRBJ2-7; perhaps TRBD2 as D (6 bases). The germline CDR1 and CDR2 sequences are SGHTA and FQGNSA. The CDR3 is 13 residues long. This CDR3 is CASSLAKPGEQYF. The CDR3 bases are TGTGCCAGCAGCCTAGCGAAGCCCGGCGAGCAGTACTTC.